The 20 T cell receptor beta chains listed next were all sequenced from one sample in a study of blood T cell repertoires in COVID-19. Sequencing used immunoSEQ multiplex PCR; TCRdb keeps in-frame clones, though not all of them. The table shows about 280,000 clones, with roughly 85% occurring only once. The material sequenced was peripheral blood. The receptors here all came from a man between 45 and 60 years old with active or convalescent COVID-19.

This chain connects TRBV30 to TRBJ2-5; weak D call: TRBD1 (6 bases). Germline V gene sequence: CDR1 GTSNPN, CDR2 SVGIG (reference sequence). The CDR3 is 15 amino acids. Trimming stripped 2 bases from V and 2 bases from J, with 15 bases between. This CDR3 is CAWSLDRPVQETQYF. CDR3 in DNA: TGTGCCTGGAGTTTAGACAGGCCAGTACAAGAGACCCAGTACTTC.

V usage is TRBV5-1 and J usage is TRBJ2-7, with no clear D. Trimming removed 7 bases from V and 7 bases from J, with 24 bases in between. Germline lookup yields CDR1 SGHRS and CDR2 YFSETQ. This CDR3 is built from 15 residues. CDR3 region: CASSMDTPTTEEQYF. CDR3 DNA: TGCGCCAGCTCCATGGATACCCCTACTACGGAGGAGCAGTACTTC.

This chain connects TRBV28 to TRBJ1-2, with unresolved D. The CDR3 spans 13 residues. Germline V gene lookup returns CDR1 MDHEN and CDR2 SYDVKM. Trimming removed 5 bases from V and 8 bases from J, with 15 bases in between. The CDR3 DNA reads TGTGCCAGCAGTACGACAAACTTAAGGGGCTACACCTTC. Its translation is CASSTTNLRGYTF.

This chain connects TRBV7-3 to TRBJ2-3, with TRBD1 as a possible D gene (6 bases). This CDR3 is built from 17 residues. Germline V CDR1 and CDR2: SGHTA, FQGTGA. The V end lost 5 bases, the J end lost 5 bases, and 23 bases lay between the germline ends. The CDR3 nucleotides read TGTGCCAGCAGCCCACGAGGTAGGTACCCAGGGGTAGATACGCAGTATTTT. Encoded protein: CASSPRGRYPGVDTQYF. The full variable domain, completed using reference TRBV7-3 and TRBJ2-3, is GAGVSQTPSNKVTEKGKYVELRCDPISGHTALYWYRQSLGQGPEFLIYFQGTGAADDSGLPNDRFFAVRPEGSVSTLKIQRTERGDSAVYLCASSPRGRYPGVDTQYFGPGTRLTVL.

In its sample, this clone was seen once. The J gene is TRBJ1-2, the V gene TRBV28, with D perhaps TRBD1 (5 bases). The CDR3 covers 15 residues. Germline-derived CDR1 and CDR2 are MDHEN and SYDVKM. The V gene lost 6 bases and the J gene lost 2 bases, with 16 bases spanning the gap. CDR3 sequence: CASRGGQYQNYGYTF. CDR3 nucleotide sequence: TGTGCCAGCAGGGGCGGACAATATCAAAACTATGGCTACACCTTC.

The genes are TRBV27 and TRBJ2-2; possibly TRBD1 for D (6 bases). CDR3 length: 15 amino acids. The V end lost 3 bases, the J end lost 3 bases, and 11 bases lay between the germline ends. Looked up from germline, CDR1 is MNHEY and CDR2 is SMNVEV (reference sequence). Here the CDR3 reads CASSLQGYYTGELFF. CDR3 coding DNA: TGTGCCAGCAGTTTGCAGGGGTATTACACCGGGGAGCTGTTTTTT.

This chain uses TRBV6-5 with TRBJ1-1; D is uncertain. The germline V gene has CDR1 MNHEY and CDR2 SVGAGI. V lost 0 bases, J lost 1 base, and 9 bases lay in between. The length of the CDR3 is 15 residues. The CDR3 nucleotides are TGTGCCAGCAGTTACTCCGAGAGGGAGAACACTGAAGCTTTCTTT. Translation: CASSYSERENTEAFF.

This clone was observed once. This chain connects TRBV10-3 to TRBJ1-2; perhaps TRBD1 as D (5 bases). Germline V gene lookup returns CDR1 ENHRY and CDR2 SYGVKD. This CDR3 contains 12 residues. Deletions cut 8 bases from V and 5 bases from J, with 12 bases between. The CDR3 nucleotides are TGTGCCATCGCCCAGGGAGGATATGGCTACACCTTC. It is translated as CAIAQGGYGYTF.

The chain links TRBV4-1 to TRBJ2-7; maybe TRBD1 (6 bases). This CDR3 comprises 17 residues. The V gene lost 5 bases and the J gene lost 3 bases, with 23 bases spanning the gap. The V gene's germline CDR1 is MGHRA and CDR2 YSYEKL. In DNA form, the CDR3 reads TGCGCCAGCAGCGCAAACGACAGGTTCAAGTTTAGCTACGAGCAGTACTTC. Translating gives CASSANDRFKFSYEQYF.

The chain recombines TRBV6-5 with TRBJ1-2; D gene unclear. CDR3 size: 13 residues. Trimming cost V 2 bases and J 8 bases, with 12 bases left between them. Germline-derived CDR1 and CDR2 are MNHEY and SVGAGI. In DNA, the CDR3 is TGTGCCAGCAGTTACGATCGGGGAGGCGGCTACACCTTC. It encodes CASSYDRGGGYTF.

CDR3 region: CASSPDRAGQPQHF. The DNA for the CDR3 is TGTGCCAGCTCACCGGACAGGGCGGGCCAGCCCCAGCATTTT. The chain recombines TRBV18 with TRBJ1-5; 8 nucleotides agree with TRBD1. The V gene's germline CDR1 is KGHSH and CDR2 LQKENI. CDR3 length equals 14 residues. V lost 3 bases to trimming and J lost 7 bases; unmatched junction nucleotides: 5.

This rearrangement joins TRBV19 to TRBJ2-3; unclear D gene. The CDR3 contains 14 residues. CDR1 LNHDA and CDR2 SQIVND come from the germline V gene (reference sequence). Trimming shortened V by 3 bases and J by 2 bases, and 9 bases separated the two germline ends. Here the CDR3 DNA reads TGTGCCAGTAGTATTAGCAGTAACACAGATACGCAGTATTTT. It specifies CASSISSNTDTQYF.

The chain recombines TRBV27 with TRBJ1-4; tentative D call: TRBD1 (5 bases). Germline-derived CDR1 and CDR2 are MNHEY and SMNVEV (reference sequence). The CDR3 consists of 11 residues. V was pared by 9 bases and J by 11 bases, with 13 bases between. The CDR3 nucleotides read TGTGCCAGTAGGACCGGGACTAAACTGTTTTTT. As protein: CASRTGTKLFF.

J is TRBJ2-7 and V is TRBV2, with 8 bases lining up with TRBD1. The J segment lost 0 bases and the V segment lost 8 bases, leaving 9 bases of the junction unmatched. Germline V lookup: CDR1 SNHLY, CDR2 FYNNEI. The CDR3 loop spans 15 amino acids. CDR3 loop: CASEIGQGLSYEQYF. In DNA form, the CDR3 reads TGTGCCAGCGAAATCGGACAGGGCCTCTCCTACGAGCAGTACTTC.

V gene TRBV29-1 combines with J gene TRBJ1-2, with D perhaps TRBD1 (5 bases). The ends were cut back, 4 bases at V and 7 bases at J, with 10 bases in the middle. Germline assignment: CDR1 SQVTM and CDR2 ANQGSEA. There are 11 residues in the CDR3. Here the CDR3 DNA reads TGCAGCGTTGCAGGGTTTGGTGGCTACACCTTC. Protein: CSVAGFGGYTF. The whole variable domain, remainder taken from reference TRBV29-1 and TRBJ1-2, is SAVISQKPSRDICQRGTSLTIQCQVDSQVTMMFWYRQQPGQSLTLIATANQGSEATYESGFVIDKFPISRPNLTFSTLTVSNMSPEDSSIYLCSVAGFGGYTFGSGTRLTVV.

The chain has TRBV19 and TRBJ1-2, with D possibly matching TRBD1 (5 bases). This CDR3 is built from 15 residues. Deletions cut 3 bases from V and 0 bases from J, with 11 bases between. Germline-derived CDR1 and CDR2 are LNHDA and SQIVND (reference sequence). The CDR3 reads CASSMAGISNYGYTF. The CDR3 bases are TGTGCCAGTAGTATGGCAGGGATCTCTAACTATGGCTACACCTTC.

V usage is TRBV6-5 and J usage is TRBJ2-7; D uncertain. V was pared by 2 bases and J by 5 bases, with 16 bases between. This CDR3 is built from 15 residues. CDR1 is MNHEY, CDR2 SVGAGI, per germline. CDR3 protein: CASSYRLSRTDEQYF. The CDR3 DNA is TGTGCCAGCAGTTACCGACTTTCTAGAACGGACGAGCAGTACTTC.

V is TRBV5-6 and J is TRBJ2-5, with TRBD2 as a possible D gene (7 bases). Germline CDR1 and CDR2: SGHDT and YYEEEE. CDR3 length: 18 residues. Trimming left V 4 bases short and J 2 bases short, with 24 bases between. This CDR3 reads CASSRLGGGLGHQETQYF. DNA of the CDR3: TGTGCCAGCAGCCGATTGGGAGGGGGATTGGGACATCAAGAGACCCAGTACTTC.

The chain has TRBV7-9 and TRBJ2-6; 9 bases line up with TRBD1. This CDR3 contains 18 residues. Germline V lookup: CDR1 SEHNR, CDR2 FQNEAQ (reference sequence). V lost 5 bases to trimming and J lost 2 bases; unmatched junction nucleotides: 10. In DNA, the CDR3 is TGTGCCAGCAGCACATCCGGGACAGGGAGGGCTGGGGCCAACGTCCTGACTTTC. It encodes CASSTSGTGRAGANVLTF. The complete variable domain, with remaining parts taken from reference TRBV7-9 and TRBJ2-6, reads DTGVSQNPRHKITKRGQNVTFRCDPISEHNRLYWYRQTLGQGPEFLTYFQNEAQLEKSRLLSDRFSAERPKGSFSTLEIQRTEQGDSAMYLCASSTSGTGRAGANVLTFGAGSRLTVL.

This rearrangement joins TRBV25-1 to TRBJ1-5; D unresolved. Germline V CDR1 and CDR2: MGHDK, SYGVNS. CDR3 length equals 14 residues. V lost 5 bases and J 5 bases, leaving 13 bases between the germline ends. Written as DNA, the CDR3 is TGTGCCAGCAGTCAGACGGGGAGGGATCAGCCCCAGCATTTT. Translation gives CASSQTGRDQPQHF.